The clone carrying this TCR beta chain was seen many times. What it binds is unknown. Germline loops: CDR1 LGHDT, CDR2 YNNKEL (reference sequence). The CDR3 has 14 residues. The V and J ends lost 4 bases and 5 bases respectively, with 13 bases between them. The TCR alpha and TCR beta cDNA libraries, bearing sample barcodes and UMIs, were generated by 5'RACE using constant-segment primers. TCRdb re-derived calls from the 5' RACE reads in MiXCR, one entry per CDR3 protein. The data contain 350,000 to 400,000 distinct CDR3 sequences, approximately 15% of them singletons. This entry is derived from a study of T-cell memory formation after mild COVID-19. Study-wide points: Some SARS-CoV-2-responding clones were already detected in memory before infection.

The sequencing input was PBMCs or a T cell subset sorted from them (not recorded which). The chain combines TRBV3-1 with TRBJ2-3; the D gene is possibly TRBD2 (6 bases). The sequence came from a man aged 18 to 29 who had mild COVID-19 (a few samples of this study predate the infection). Cell type and time point are not known. The CDR3 bases are TGTGCCAGCAGCCTAACTAGCAGTGGAGATACGCAGTATTTT. This gives the protein CASSLTSSGDTQYF.